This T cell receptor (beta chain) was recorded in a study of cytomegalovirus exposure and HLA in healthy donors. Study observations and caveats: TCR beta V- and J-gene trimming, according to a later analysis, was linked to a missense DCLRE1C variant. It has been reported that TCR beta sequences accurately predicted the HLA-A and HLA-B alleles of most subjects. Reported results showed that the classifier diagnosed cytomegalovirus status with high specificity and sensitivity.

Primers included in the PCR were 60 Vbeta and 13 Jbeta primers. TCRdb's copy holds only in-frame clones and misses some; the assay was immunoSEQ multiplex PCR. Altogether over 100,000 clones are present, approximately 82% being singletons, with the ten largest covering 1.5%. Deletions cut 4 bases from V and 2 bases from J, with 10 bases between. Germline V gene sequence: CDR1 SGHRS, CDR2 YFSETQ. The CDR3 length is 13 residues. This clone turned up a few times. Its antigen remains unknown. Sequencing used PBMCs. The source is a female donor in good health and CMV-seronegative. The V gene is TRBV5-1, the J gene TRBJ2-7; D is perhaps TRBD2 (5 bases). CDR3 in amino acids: CASSGIATYEQYF. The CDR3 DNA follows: TGCGCCAGCAGCGGAATAGCGACCTACGAGCAGTACTTC.